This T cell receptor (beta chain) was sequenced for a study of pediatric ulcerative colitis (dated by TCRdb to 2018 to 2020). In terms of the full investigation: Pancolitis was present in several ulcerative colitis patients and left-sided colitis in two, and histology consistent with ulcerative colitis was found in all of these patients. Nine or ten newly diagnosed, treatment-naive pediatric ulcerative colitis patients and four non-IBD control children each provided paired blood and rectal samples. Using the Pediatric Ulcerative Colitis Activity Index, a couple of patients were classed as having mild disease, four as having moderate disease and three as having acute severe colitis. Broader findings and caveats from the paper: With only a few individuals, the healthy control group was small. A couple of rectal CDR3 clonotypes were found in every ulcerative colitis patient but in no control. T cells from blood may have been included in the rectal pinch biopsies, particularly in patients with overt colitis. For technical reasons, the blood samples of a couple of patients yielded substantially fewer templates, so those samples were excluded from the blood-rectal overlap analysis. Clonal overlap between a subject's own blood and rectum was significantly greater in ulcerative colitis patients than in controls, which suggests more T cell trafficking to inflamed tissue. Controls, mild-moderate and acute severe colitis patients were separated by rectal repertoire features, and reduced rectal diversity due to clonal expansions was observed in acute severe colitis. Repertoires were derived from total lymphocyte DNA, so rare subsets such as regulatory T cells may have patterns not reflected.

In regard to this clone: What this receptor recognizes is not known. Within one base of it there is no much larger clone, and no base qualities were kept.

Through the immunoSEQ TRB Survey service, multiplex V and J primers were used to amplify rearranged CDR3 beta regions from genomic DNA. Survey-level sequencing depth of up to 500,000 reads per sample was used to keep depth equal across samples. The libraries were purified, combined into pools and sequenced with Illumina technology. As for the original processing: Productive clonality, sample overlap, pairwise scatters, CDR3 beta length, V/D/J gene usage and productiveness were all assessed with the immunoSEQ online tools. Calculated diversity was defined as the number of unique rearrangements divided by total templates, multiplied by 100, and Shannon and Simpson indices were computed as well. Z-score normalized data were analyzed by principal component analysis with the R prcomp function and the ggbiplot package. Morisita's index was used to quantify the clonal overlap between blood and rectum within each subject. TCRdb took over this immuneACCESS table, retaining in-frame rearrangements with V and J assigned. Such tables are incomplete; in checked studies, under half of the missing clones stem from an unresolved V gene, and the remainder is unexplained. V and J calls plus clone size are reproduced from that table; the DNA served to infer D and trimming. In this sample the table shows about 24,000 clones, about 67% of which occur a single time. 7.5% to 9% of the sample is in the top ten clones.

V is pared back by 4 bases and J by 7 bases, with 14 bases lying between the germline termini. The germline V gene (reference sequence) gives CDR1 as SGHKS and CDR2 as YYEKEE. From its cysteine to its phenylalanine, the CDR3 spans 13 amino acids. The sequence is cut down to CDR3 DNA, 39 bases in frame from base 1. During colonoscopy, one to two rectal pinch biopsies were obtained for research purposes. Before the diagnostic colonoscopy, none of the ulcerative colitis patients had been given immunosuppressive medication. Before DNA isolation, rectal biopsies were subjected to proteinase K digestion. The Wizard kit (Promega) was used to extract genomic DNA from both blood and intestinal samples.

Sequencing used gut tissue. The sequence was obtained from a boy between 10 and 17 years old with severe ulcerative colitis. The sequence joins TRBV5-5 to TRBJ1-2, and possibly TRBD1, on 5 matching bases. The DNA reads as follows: TGTGCCAGCAGCCCGACAGACCCCCCTGGCTACACCTTC. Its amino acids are CASSPTDPPGYTF.